Described below is a single T cell receptor beta chain sequence and its context. Treatment in this sample: about 20 received Ad26.COV2.S at low or high dose, single or two shots; about 5 received placebo; per-sample allocation not given. The investigators took samples on day 63 after the first vaccine or placebo injection. Here immunoSEQ multiplex PCR was the method, and the copy in TCRdb shows in-frame clones only, minus some. This table has about 680,000 clones, more than 70% appearing once. Trimming cost V 0 bases and J 1 base, with 15 bases left between them. The CDR3 loop spans 18 amino acids. Germline V CDR1 and CDR2: LGHNA, YSLEER. This entry is derived from a study of Ad26.COV2.S vaccination and SARS-CoV-2 variants.

This sequence originates from a person aged 18 to 65 who received the Ad26.COV2.S COVID-19 vaccine or a placebo. The chain employs TRBV4-3 and TRBJ2-2; D is possibly TRBD1 (5 bases). This material consisted of peripheral blood, taken in a trial of Ad26.COV2.S vaccine versus placebo. CDR3 coding DNA: TGCGCCAGCAGCCAAGATCTGGTAGGGGCAGGGAACACCGGGGAGCTGTTTTTT. This sequence encodes CASSQDLVGAGNTGELFF.